Below are 18 T cell receptor beta chains sequenced from a single sample in a study of chemoradiotherapy in HPV16-positive cancers. Produced via immunoSEQ multiplex PCR; TCRdb's table is partial and in-frame only. The sample has a few thousand clones; 80% to 85% are singletons. This specimen consisted of tumor tissue, obtained from a patient who underwent chemoradiotherapy. These receptors came from a human donor with HPV-associated anogenital cancer.

This sequence joins TRBV7-8 and TRBJ2-7, with 7 bases aligning to TRBD2. Germline values: CDR1 SGHVS, CDR2 FQNEAQ. This CDR3 is 17 amino acids long. The trim removed 5 bases at V and 1 base at J, leaving 14 bases unmatched. The CDR3 bases are TGTGCCAGCAGCAATGGACTAGGGACTACACAATCCTACGAGCAGTACTTC. Protein product: CASSNGLGTTQSYEQYF.

This chain connects TRBV6-1 to TRBJ2-7; D unresolved. V lost 4 bases, J lost 3 bases, and 10 bases lay in between. The CDR3 runs to 13 residues. Per the germline V gene, CDR1 is MNHNS and CDR2 is SASEGT. In DNA, the CDR3 is TGTGCCAGCAGTGGAAGCGTAAACTACGAGCAGTACTTC. As protein: CASSGSVNYEQYF.

The chain has TRBV2 and TRBJ2-3; no reliable D call. CDR1 is SNHLY, CDR2 FYNNEI, per germline. Trimming left V 4 bases short and J 6 bases short, with 11 bases between. The CDR3 sequence is 13 residues long. The CDR3 loop is CASSAGEADTQYF. The CDR3 nucleotides read TGTGCCAGCAGTGCGGGCGAGGCGGATACGCAGTATTTT. Supplemented by reference TRBV2 and TRBJ2-3, the full variable domain reads EPEVTQTPSHQVTQMGQEVILRCVPISNHLYFYWYRQILGQKVEFLVSFYNNEISEKSEIFDDQFSVERPDGSNFTLKIRSTKLEDSAMYFCASSAGEADTQYFGPGTRLTVL.

This clone was counted between two and nine times. This chain links TRBV5-1 with TRBJ2-3; 8 nucleotides match TRBD2. V was clipped by 4 bases and J by 5 bases; unmatched bases: 3. CDR1 and CDR2 (germline): SGHRS, YFSETQ. The CDR3 length is 13 residues. CDR3 coding DNA: TGCGCCAGCAGCCTGGGACTAGGAGATACGCAGTATTTT. It encodes CASSLGLGDTQYF.

This chain connects TRBV27 to TRBJ2-1, with a tentative D call TRBD1 (6 bases). The V end was cut by 8 bases, the J end by 7 bases, with 12 bases between. Germline loops: CDR1 MNHEY, CDR2 SMNVEV (reference sequence). The CDR3 is made up of 12 amino acids. CDR3 loop: CASRTGQNEQFF. CDR3 sequence (DNA): TGTGCCAGCCGAACAGGGCAAAATGAGCAGTTCTTC.

The gene calls are TRBV30 and TRBJ2-1; 8 nucleotides line up with TRBD1. V shed 5 bases and J 2 bases; nucleotides not matched to a gene: 5. The CDR3 is 14 residues long. Germline CDR1 GTSNPN, CDR2 SVGIG (reference sequence). CDR3 nucleotide sequence: TGTGCCTGGGAAACAGGGGGGCCCTACAATGAGCAGTTCTTC. Translating it yields CAWETGGPYNEQFF. Supplemented by reference TRBV30 and TRBJ2-1, the full variable domain reads SQTIHQWPATLVQPVGSPLSLECTVEGTSNPNLYWYRQAAGRGLQLLFYSVGIGQISSEVPQNLSASRPQDRQFILSSKKLLLSDSGFYLCAWETGGPYNEQFFGPGTRLTVL.

The J gene is TRBJ2-2, the V gene TRBV7-9, with 7 bases fitting TRBD2. Germline CDR1 is SEHNR and CDR2 is FQNEAQ (reference sequence). The junction had 5 bases not matched to a gene; V was cut back by 1 base and J by 3 bases. The CDR3 has 16 residues. CDR3 DNA sequence: TGTGCCAGCAGCTTAGTCACTAGCGAGTACACCGGGGAGCTGTTTTTT. Protein: CASSLVTSEYTGELFF.

The chain uses TRBV14 and TRBJ1-2; a possible D gene is TRBD1 (6 bases). V dropped 3 bases and J dropped 5 bases, with 10 bases sitting between them. Looked up from germline, CDR1 is SGHDN and CDR2 is FVKESK. The CDR3 contains 13 residues. Here the CDR3 DNA reads TGTGCCAGCAGCCAGACAGGAGAGTATGGCTACACCTTC. It is translated as CASSQTGEYGYTF.

The chain carries TRBV19 and TRBJ2-7, with D unresolved. This CDR3 comprises 12 residues. Trimming took off 6 bases at V and 2 bases at J, with 8 bases between the two ends. Germline V gene sequence: CDR1 LNHDA, CDR2 SQIVND (reference sequence). The DNA of the CDR3 is TGTGCCAGTAGCTGGGGAACCTACGAGCAGTACTTC. This sequence encodes CASSWGTYEQYF.

The rearrangement uses TRBV4-1 and TRBJ1-1; D perhaps matches TRBD1 (6 bases). The germline gives CDR1 MGHRA, CDR2 YSYEKL. The length of the CDR3 is 20 residues. V lost 0 bases to trimming and J lost 2 bases, with 25 bases between them. CDR3 amino acids: CASSQDYSVRGPWVNTEAFF. CDR3 DNA sequence: TGCGCCAGCAGCCAAGATTATAGCGTCAGGGGACCCTGGGTTAACACTGAAGCTTTCTTT.

This clone was seen only once. The V call is TRBV9, the J call TRBJ1-1; D not certain. Germline lookup yields CDR1 SGDLS and CDR2 YYNGEE. The CDR3 is 13 residues long. Trimming shortened V by 2 bases and J by 11 bases, and 16 bases separated the two germline ends. CDR3 DNA sequence: TGTGCCAGCAGCGTCGCGGAACGGAGCGAGGCTTTCTTT. Translated, it gives CASSVAERSEAFF.

The V and J genes are TRBV6-1 and TRBJ1-1; perhaps TRBD1 as D (5 bases). The germline gives CDR1 MNHNS, CDR2 SASEGT. V gave up 6 bases and J gave up 3 bases, with 17 bases separating them. CDR3 length equals 15 residues. This chain's CDR3 is CASSRDVEGDTEAFF. DNA of the CDR3: TGTGCCAGCAGCCGGGACGTTGAGGGTGACACTGAAGCTTTCTTT.

The rearrangement joins TRBV28 to TRBJ2-5, with TRBD2 matching 8 bases. CDR3 length equals 16 residues. The germline gives CDR1 MDHEN, CDR2 SYDVKM. J was trimmed by 4 bases and V by 4 bases; bases with no gene match: 11. CDR3 bases: TGTGCCAGCAGTTGGGCTCCGGGACTAGGGGGAGAGACCCAGTACTTC. It encodes CASSWAPGLGGETQYF.

This clone was picked up one time. The J gene is TRBJ1-3, the V gene TRBV18; the match to TRBD1 covers 7 bases. CDR1 and CDR2 (germline): KGHSH, LQKENI. V trimming: 3 bases; J trimming: 0 bases; junction bases outside the gene matches: 8. There are 17 residues in the CDR3. The CDR3 nucleotides read TGTGCCAGCTCACCTAGGGACAGCGAGTTCTCTGGAAACACCATATATTTT. This codes for CASSPRDSEFSGNTIYF.

The CDR3 sequence is CASSVDGTSYNEQFF. The CDR3 region has the DNA TGTGCCAGCAGCGTAGACGGTACCTCCTACAATGAGCAGTTCTTC. The rearrangement links TRBV9 to TRBJ2-1; D remains ambiguous. This CDR3 has 15 residues. Germline CDR1 and CDR2: SGDLS and YYNGEE. Trimming left V 0 bases short and J 0 bases short, with 7 bases between.

The J gene is TRBJ1-5, the V gene TRBV6-1; no clear D gene. Germline loops: CDR1 MNHNS, CDR2 SASEGT. The CDR3 has 13 amino acids. The V gene lost 7 bases and the J gene lost 6 bases, with 13 bases spanning the gap. The CDR3 here is CASIYRAGQPQHF. In DNA, the CDR3 is TGTGCCAGCATTTACCGGGCCGGTCAGCCCCAGCATTTT.

The gene calls are TRBV6-6 and TRBJ1-5, with TRBD1 matching 8 bases. Looked up from germline, CDR1 is MNHNY and CDR2 is SVGAGI (reference sequence). The CDR3 runs 15 residues. J gave up 6 bases and V 6 bases, and 10 bases lay outside the gene matches. Here the CDR3 DNA reads TGTGCCAGCAGCCGATCTTTACAGGGGGGTCAGCCCCAGCATTTT. This gives the protein CASSRSLQGGQPQHF.

This chain links TRBV4-1 with TRBJ1-2, with a tentative D call TRBD1 (6 bases). The germline V and J ends were trimmed by 4 bases and 2 bases, with 14 bases remaining between them. Germline lookup yields CDR1 MGHRA and CDR2 YSYEKL. The CDR3 is made up of 15 amino acids. The CDR3 coding sequence is TGCGCCAGCAGCCCCGAGGGGGTAAGCAACTATGGCTACACCTTC. Encoded protein: CASSPEGVSNYGYTF.